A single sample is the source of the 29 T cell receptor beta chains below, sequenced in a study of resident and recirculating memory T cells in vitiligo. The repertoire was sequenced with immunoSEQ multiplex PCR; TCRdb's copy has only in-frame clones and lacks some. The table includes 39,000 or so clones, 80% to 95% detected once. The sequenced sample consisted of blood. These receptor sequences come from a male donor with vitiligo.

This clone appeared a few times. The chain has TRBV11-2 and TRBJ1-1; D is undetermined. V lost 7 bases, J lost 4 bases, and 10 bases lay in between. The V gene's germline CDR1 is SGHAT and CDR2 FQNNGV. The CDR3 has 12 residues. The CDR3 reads CASNMRGTEAFF. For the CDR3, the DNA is TGTGCCAGCAACATGCGGGGCACTGAAGCTTTCTTT. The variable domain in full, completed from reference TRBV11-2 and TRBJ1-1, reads EAGVAQSPRYKIIEKRQSVAFWCNPISGHATLYWYQQILGQGPKLLIQFQNNGVVDDSQLPKDRFSAERLKGVDSTLKIQPAKLEDSAVYLCASNMRGTEAFFGQGTRLTVV.

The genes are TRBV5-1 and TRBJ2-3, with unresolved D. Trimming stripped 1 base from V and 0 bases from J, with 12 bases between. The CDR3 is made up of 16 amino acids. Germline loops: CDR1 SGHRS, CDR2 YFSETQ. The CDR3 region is CASSLQPRSSTDTQYF. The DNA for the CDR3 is TGCGCCAGCAGCTTGCAGCCTAGGTCTAGCACAGATACGCAGTATTTT.

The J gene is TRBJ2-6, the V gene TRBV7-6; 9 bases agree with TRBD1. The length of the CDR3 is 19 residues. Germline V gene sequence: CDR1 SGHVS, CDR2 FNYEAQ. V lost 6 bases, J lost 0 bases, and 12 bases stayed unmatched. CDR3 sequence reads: CASSLFSGQGLSGANVLTF. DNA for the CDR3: TGTGCCAGCAGTCTCTTTTCGGGACAGGGACTCTCTGGGGCCAACGTCCTGACTTTC. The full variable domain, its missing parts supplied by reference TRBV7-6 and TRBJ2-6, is GAGVSQSPRYKVTKRGQDVALRCDPISGHVSLYWYRQALGQGPEFLTYFNYEAQQDKSGLPNDRFSAERPEGSISTLTIQRTEQRDSAMYRCASSLFSGQGLSGANVLTFGAGSRLTVL.

CDR3 bases: TGTGCCAGCCGCCCCGGGACAGGGGGCACCGGGGAGCTGTTTTTT. Translating gives CASRPGTGGTGELFF. The genes are TRBV7-3 and TRBJ2-2; 11 bases fit TRBD1. Germline V gene sequence: CDR1 SGHTA, CDR2 FQGTGA. The CDR3 is made up of 15 amino acids. The ends lost 8 bases at V and 4 bases at J; junction bases unmatched: 6.

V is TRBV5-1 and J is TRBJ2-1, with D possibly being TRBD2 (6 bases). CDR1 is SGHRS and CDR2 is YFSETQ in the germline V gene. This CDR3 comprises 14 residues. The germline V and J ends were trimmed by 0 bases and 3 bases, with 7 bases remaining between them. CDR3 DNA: TGCGCCAGCAGCTTGGCGGGGGACTACAATGAGCAGTTCTTC. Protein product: CASSLAGDYNEQFF.

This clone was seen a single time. The CDR3 reads CASSQGVVRTDTQYF. The CDR3 DNA reads as TGTGCCAGCAGCCAAGGGGTAGTCCGCACAGATACGCAGTATTTT. The genes are TRBV7-2 and TRBJ2-3; weak D call: TRBD1 (5 bases). CDR1 and CDR2 (germline): SGHTA, FQGNSA. This CDR3 is built from 15 residues. Between the trimmed V and J ends, which lost 5 bases and 1 base, there was a span of 13 bases.

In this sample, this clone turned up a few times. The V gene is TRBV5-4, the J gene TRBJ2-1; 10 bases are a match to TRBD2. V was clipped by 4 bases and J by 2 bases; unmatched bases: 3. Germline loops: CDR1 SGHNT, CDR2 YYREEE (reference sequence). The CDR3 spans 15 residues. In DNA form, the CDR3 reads TGTGCCAGCAGCCGCAGCGGGGGGGCCTACAATGAGCAGTTCTTC. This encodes CASSRSGGAYNEQFF.

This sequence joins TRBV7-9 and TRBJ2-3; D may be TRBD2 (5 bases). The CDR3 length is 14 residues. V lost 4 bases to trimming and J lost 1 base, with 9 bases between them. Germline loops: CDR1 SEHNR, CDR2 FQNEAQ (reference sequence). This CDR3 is CASSWPGGTDTQYF. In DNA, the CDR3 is TGTGCCAGCAGCTGGCCCGGGGGCACAGATACGCAGTATTTT.

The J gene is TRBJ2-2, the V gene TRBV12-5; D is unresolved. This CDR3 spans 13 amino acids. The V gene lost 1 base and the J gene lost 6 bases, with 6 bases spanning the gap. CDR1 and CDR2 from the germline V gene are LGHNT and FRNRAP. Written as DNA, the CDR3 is TGTGCTAGTGGTTTGGCTAGAGCCGGGGAGCTGTTTTTT. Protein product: CASGLARAGELFF. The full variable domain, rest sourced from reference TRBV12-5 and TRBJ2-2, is DARVTQTPRHKVTEMGQEVTMRCQPILGHNTVFWYRQTMMQGLELLAYFRNRAPLDDSGMPKDRFSAEMPDATLATLKIQPSEPRDSAVYFCASGLARAGELFFGEGSRLTVL.

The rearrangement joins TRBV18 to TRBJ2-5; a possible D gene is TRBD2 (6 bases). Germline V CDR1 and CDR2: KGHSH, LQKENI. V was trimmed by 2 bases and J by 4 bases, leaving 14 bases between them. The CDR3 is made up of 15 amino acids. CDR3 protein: CASSPATGRRETQYF. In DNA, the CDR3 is TGTGCCAGCTCACCAGCTACGGGGAGGAGAGAGACCCAGTACTTC. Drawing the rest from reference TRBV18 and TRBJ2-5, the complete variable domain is NAGVMQNPRHLVRRRGQEARLRCSPMKGHSHVYWYRQLPEEGLKFMVYLQKENIIDESGMPKERFSAEFPKEGPSILRIQQVVRGDSAAYFCASSPATGRRETQYFGPGTRLLVL.

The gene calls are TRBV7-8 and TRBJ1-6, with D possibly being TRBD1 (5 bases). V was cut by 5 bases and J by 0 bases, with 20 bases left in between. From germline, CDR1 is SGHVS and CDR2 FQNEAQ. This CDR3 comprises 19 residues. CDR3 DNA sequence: TGTGCCAGCAGCCCGACAGTGCGCTCGAGCTTCTCCTATAATTCACCCCTCCACTTT. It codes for CASSPTVRSSFSYNSPLHF.

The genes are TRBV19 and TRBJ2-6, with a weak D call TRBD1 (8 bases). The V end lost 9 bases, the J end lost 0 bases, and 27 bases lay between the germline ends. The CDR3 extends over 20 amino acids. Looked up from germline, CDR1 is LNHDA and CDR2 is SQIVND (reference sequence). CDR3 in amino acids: CASTRRPGQGGGSGANVLTF. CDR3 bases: TGTGCCAGCACACGCCGGCCTGGACAGGGAGGGGGCTCTGGGGCCAACGTCCTGACTTTC.

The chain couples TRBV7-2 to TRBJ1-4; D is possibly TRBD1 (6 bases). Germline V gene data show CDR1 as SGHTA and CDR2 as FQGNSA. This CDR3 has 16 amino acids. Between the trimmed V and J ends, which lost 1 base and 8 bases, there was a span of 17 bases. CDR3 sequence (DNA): TGTGCCAGCAGCTTAGGGGTGGGACAAATGGGGGAAAAACTGTTTTTT. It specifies CASSLGVGQMGEKLFF.

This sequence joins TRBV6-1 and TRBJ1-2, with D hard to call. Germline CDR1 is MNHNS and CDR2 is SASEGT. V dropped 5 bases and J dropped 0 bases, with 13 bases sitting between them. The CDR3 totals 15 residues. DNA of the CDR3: TGTGCCAGCAGTCCAGCGACGGCAGCTAACTATGGCTACACCTTC. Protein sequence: CASSPATAANYGYTF.

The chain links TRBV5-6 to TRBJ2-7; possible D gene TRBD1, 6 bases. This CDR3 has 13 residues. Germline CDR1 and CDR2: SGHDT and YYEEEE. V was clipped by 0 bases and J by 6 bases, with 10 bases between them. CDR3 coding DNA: TGTGCCAGCAGCTTGGACAGGGCTCGCGAGCAGTACTTC. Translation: CASSLDRAREQYF.

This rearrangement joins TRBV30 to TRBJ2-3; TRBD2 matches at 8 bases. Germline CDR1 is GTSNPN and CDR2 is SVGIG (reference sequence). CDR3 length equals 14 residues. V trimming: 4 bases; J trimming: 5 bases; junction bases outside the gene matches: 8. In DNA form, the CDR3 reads TGTGCCTGGACCCTGGGGGCGGGGGGAGATACGCAGTATTTT. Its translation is CAWTLGAGGDTQYF. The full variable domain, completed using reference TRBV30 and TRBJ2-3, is SQTIHQWPATLVQPVGSPLSLECTVEGTSNPNLYWYRQAAGRGLQLLFYSVGIGQISSEVPQNLSASRPQDRQFILSSKKLLLSDSGFYLCAWTLGAGGDTQYFGPGTRLTVL.

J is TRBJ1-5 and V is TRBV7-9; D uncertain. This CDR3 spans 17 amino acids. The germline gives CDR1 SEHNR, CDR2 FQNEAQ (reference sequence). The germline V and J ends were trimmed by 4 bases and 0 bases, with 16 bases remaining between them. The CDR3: CASSSSLKAYSNQPQHF. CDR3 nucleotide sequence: TGTGCCAGCAGCTCCTCTCTGAAAGCATATAGCAATCAGCCCCAGCATTTT.

The CDR3 region is CASAAGTYGYTF. Written as DNA, the CDR3 is TGTGCCAGCGCAGCAGGAACCTATGGCTACACCTTC. The chain is built from TRBV19 and TRBJ1-2; D gene uncertain. This CDR3 has 12 amino acids. V gave up 9 bases and J gave up 4 bases, with 12 bases separating them. Per the germline V gene, CDR1 is LNHDA and CDR2 is SQIVND (reference sequence).

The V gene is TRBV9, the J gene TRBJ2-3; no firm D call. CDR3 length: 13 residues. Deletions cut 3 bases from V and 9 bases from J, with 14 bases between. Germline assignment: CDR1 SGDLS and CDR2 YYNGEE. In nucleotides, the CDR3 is TGTGCCAGCAGCGACAACTATCTGTCCACGCAGTATTTT. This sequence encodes CASSDNYLSTQYF. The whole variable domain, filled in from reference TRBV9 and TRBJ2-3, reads DSGVTQTPKHLITATGQRVTLRCSPRSGDLSVYWYQQSLDQGLQFLIQYYNGEERAKGNILERFSAQQFPDLHSELNLSSLELGDSALYFCASSDNYLSTQYFGPGTRLTVL.

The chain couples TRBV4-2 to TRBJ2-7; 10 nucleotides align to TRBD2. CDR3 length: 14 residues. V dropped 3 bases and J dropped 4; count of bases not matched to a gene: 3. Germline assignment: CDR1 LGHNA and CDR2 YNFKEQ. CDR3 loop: CASSQYSGGYEQYF. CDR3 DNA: TGTGCCAGCAGCCAGTATAGCGGGGGGTACGAGCAGTACTTC.

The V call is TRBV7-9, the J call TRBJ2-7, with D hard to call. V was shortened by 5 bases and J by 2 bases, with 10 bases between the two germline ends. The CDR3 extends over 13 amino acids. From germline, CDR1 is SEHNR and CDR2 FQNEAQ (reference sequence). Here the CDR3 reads CASSPSVTYEQYF. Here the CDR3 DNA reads TGTGCCAGCAGCCCCAGCGTGACCTACGAGCAGTACTTC.

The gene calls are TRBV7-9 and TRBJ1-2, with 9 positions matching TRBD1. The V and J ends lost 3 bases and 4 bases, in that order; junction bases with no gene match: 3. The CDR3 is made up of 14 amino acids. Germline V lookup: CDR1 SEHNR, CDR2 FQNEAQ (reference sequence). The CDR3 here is CASSLGTGTYGYTF. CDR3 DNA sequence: TGTGCCAGCAGCTTGGGGACAGGGACCTATGGCTACACCTTC.

The CDR3 DNA sequence: TGTGCCAGCAGGCGATCGACTAGCGGGGGATCCGGGGAGCTGTTTTTT. Protein sequence: CASRRSTSGGSGELFF. V gene TRBV6-6 combines with J gene TRBJ2-2, with TRBD2 matching over 12 bases. This CDR3 region has 16 residues. V shed 6 bases and J 6 bases; nucleotides not matched to a gene: 8. Per the germline V gene, CDR1 is MNHNY and CDR2 is SVGAGI (reference sequence).

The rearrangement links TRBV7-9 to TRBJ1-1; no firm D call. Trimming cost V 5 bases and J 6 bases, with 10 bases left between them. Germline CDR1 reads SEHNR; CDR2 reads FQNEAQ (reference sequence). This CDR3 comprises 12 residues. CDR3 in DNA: TGTGCCAGCAGCGACGCGGGCGCTGAAGCTTTCTTT. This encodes CASSDAGAEAFF. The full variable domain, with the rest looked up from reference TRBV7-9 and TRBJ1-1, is DTGVSQNPRHKITKRGQNVTFRCDPISEHNRLYWYRQTLGQGPEFLTYFQNEAQLEKSRLLSDRFSAERPKGSFSTLEIQRTEQGDSAMYLCASSDAGAEAFFGQGTRLTVV.

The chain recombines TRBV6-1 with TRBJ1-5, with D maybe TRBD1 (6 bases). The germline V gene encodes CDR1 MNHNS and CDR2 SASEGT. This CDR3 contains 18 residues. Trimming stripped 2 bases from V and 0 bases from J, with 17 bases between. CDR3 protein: CASSELNPGHVSNQPQHF. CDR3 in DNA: TGTGCCAGCAGTGAATTAAATCCGGGACACGTTAGCAATCAGCCCCAGCATTTT.

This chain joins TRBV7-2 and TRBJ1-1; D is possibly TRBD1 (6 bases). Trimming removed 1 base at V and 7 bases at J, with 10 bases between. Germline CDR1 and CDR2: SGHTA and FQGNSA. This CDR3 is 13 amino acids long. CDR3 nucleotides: TGTGCCAGCAGCTTAGGGGTGACAGGTGAAGCTTTCTTT. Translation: CASSLGVTGEAFF.

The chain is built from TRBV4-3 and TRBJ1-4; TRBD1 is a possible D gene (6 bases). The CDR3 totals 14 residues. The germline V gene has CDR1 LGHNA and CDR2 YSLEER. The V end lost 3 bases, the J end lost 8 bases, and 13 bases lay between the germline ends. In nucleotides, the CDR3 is TGCGCCAGCAGCCAGCTCGAGGGGGAAGAAAAACTGTTTTTT. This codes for CASSQLEGEEKLFF.

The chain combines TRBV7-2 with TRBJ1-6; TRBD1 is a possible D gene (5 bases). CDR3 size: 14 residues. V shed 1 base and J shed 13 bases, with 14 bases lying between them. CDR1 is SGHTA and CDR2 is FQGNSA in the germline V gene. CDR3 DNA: TGTGCCAGCAGCTTAGTAGTAGGGACTGAGCCCCTCCACTTT. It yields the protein CASSLVVGTEPLHF.

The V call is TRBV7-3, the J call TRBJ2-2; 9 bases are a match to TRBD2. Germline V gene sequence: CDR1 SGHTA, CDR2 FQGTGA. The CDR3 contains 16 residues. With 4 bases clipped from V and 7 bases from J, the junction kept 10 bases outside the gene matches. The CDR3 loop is CASSSLAGAGFGELFF. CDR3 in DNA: TGTGCCAGCAGCTCCTTAGCGGGGGCGGGGTTCGGGGAGCTGTTTTTT.